This T cell receptor (beta chain) was observed in a study of blood T cell repertoires in COVID-19. This table comes from immunoSEQ multiplex PCR, and its TCRdb copy is limited to in-frame clones, with some not included. The table records roughly 64,000 clones, 78% of them present only once. The CDR3 loop spans 13 amino acids. The ends were cut back, 3 bases at V and 5 bases at J, with 14 bases in the middle. Per germline, CDR1 DFQATT and CDR2 SNEGSKA (reference sequence). The clonotype was recovered from a man aged 60 to 75 with COVID-19, enrolled during active disease. Material: peripheral blood. The gene calls are TRBV20-1 and TRBJ2-7; D gene unclear. Here the CDR3 reads CSASTPTADEQYF. Written as DNA, the CDR3 is TGCAGTGCTAGTACCCCCACCGCGGACGAGCAGTACTTC.